Presented here are 24 T cell receptor beta chains from one specimen sequenced in a study of T cells in Graves' hyperthyroidism and ophthalmopathy. Template material for amplifying TCR beta CDR3 regions consisted of RNA transcripts. HTBI primers drove first-round RT-PCR of the TCR CDR3. TCRdb redid the calling of the multiplex PCR reads with MiXCR, one entry per CDR3 protein. The table lists hundreds of thousands of distinct CDR3 sequences, 18% of them singletons, with roughly 17% in the top ten. Sequencing was done on a sample of blood. Receptor source: a woman between 45 and 65 years old with Graves' hyperthyroidism that later progressed to Graves' ophthalmopathy.

This clonotype was seen a few times. The J gene is TRBJ1-4, the V gene TRBV19, with TRBD1 identical over 7 bases. Germline CDR1 and CDR2: LNHDA and SQIVND (reference sequence). Trimming cost V 6 bases and J 7 bases; bases outside gene matches: 2. The CDR3 sequence is 12 residues long. The DNA of the CDR3 is TGTGCCAGTAGGGGACAGCTTGAAAAACTGTTTTTT. It codes for CASRGQLEKLFF.

This clonotype was detected ten times or more. The chain is built from TRBV7-2 and TRBJ1-2; D uncertain. The CDR3 totals 12 residues. Germline V gene sequence: CDR1 SGHTA, CDR2 FQGNSA. Trimming stripped 4 bases from V and 7 bases from J, with 10 bases between. CDR3 sequence (DNA): TGTGCCAGCAGCTCCTTGGTGGTTGGCTACACCTTC. It encodes CASSSLVVGYTF. Full variable domain (missing parts from reference TRBV7-2 and TRBJ1-2): GAGVSQSPSNKVTEKGKDVELRCDPISGHTALYWYRQSLGQGLEFLIYFQGNSAPDKSGLPSDRFSAERTGGSVSTLTIQRTQQEDSAVYLCASSSLVVGYTFGSGTRLTVV.

This clonotype has ten or more counts. The chain couples TRBV11-2 to TRBJ2-7; D not resolved. Trimming removed 3 bases from V and 2 bases from J, with 5 bases in between. The germline gives CDR1 SGHAT, CDR2 FQNNGV. The CDR3 runs to 12 residues. The CDR3 protein is CASSFTPYEQYF. The CDR3 region has the DNA TGTGCCAGCAGCTTTACACCCTACGAGCAGTACTTC.

V is TRBV29-1 and J is TRBJ2-2; 8 bases agree with TRBD1. From germline, CDR1 is SQVTM and CDR2 ANQGSEA. V was clipped by 7 bases and J by 4 bases; unmatched bases: 5. The CDR3 contains 13 residues. For the CDR3, the DNA is TGCAGCGGGCGGACAGGGAGCACCGGGGAGCTGTTTTTT. This codes for CSGRTGSTGELFF.

This chain joins TRBV20-1 and TRBJ1-5, with D perhaps matching TRBD1 (5 bases). CDR1 DFQATT and CDR2 SNEGSKA come from the germline V gene (reference sequence). V gave up 0 bases and J gave up 7 bases, with 16 bases separating them. The CDR3 covers 15 residues. The CDR3 loop is CSARESIGGNQPQHF. CDR3 sequence (DNA): TGCAGTGCTAGAGAGAGTATTGGGGGGAACCAGCCCCAGCATTTT.

This rearrangement joins TRBV20-1 to TRBJ2-1; 12 positions match TRBD2. This CDR3 has 15 residues. Losses at the gene ends were 5 bases for V and 8 bases for J; bases not matched to a gene: 10. CDR1 and CDR2 from the germline V gene are DFQATT and SNEGSKA (reference sequence). The CDR3 spells CSASGASGGAHEQFF. In DNA form, the CDR3 reads TGCAGTGCTTCTGGGGCTAGCGGGGGGGCGCATGAGCAGTTCTTC.

A few counts support this clonotype. The chain couples TRBV5-4 to TRBJ1-1, with 9 bases aligning to TRBD1. J gave up 6 bases and V 3 bases, and 3 bases lay outside the gene matches. The CDR3 has 13 amino acids. Germline V gene lookup returns CDR1 SGHNT and CDR2 YYREEE (reference sequence). The CDR3 DNA reads TGTGCCAGCAGCTCGGGACAGGGCCCTGAAGCTTTCTTT. Protein: CASSSGQGPEAFF.

The table lists this clonotype with many counts. The chain combines TRBV3-1 with TRBJ1-2, with D maybe TRBD1 (6 bases). CDR1 is LGHDT and CDR2 is YNNKEL in the germline V gene (reference sequence). This CDR3 has 15 residues. V lost 0 bases to trimming and J lost 4 bases, with 12 bases between them. The CDR3 nucleotides read TGTGCCAGCAGCCAAGAGGCAGGGGCCGGCTATGGCTACACCTTC. Translating it yields CASSQEAGAGYGYTF.

This clonotype came up many times. CDR3 residues: CASSLVGTGHNEQFF. The DNA of the CDR3 is TGTGCCAGCAGCTTAGTCGGGACAGGCCACAATGAGCAGTTCTTC. The chain uses TRBV11-2 and TRBJ2-1; 8 bases fit TRBD1. The V and J ends lost 1 base and 5 bases, in that order; junction bases with no gene match: 4. The CDR3 loop spans 15 amino acids. The germline V gene has CDR1 SGHAT and CDR2 FQNNGV.

In this sample, this clonotype turned up many times. V is TRBV2 and J is TRBJ2-2; 8 positions agree with TRBD1. The germline V gene encodes CDR1 SNHLY and CDR2 FYNNEI. The CDR3 is 16 residues long. V gave up 6 bases and J gave up 5 bases; unmatched junction bases: 11. CDR3 sequence: CASRTRTGIITGELFF. CDR3 coding DNA: TGTGCCAGCAGGACCCGGACAGGGATCATTACCGGGGAGCTGTTTTTT.

This clonotype was counted a few times. The gene calls are TRBV9 and TRBJ2-1, with 8 bases lining up with TRBD2. The CDR3 sequence is 14 residues long. CDR1 SGDLS and CDR2 YYNGEE come from the germline V gene. The J segment lost 2 bases and the V segment lost 6 bases, leaving 4 bases of the junction unmatched. The CDR3 sequence is CASNSGAAYNEQFF. The CDR3 DNA is TGTGCCAGCAATAGCGGGGCGGCCTACAATGAGCAGTTCTTC.

A few counts support this clonotype. This chain links TRBV6-5 with TRBJ1-6; maybe TRBD1 (5 bases). Germline V lookup: CDR1 MNHEY, CDR2 SVGAGI. Trimming pared 0 bases from V and 8 bases from J, leaving 8 bases between. This CDR3 region has 14 residues. The CDR3 nucleotides are TGTGCCAGCAGTTACTCGTCGGGGGATTCACCCCTCCACTTT. Protein product: CASSYSSGDSPLHF.

This chain joins TRBV24-1 and TRBJ2-3; maybe TRBD2 (6 bases). The CDR3 runs to 16 residues. Trimming removed 4 bases from V and 0 bases from J, with 13 bases in between. CDR1 and CDR2 from the germline V gene are KGHDR and SFDVKD. CDR3 coding DNA: TGTGCCACCAGTGACAGACTAGGGGACAGCACAGATACGCAGTATTTT. This sequence encodes CATSDRLGDSTDTQYF.

This clonotype was seen many times. This rearrangement joins TRBV6-1 to TRBJ2-7; TRBD2 matches 7 bases. Trimming cost V 5 bases and J 1 base; bases outside gene matches: 14. The CDR3 covers 17 residues. Germline assignment: CDR1 MNHNS and CDR2 SASEGT. The CDR3 reads CASSMWAAGTFSYEQYF. The CDR3 nucleotides read TGTGCCAGCAGTATGTGGGCAGCGGGGACCTTTTCCTACGAGCAGTACTTC.

This clonotype was seen only a few times. The rearrangement links TRBV3-1 to TRBJ2-4, with 9 bases identical to TRBD1. The CDR3 totals 19 residues. Germline V lookup: CDR1 LGHDT, CDR2 YNNKEL (reference sequence). The V gene end was trimmed by 5 bases and the J gene end by 0 bases; junction bases not matched to a gene: 14. CDR3 protein: CASSDPGQGSRIAKNIQYF. DNA for the CDR3: TGTGCCAGCAGCGACCCGGGACAGGGTTCGAGAATAGCCAAAAACATTCAGTACTTC.

This clonotype was observed at least ten times. The chain employs TRBV7-9 and TRBJ2-2; D perhaps matches TRBD1 (6 bases). The CDR3 is made up of 15 amino acids. V lost 6 bases and J 3 bases, leaving 14 bases between the germline ends. Germline values: CDR1 SEHNR, CDR2 FQNEAQ (reference sequence). The CDR3 nucleotides read TGTGCCAGCAGAAAGGGGGAGACGTACACCGGGGAGCTGTTTTTT. Amino acids: CASRKGETYTGELFF.

The J gene is TRBJ1-1, the V gene TRBV20-1; D not certain. Germline V lookup: CDR1 DFQATT, CDR2 SNEGSKA (reference sequence). The CDR3 is made up of 12 amino acids. The CDR3 nucleotides read TGCGGAAGAGGGAGTATCGACACTGAAGCTTTCTTT. This sequence encodes CGRGSIDTEAFF.

The sample holds many counts of this clonotype. V usage is TRBV18 and J usage is TRBJ1-5; tentative D call: TRBD1 (5 bases). The V end was cut by 3 bases, the J end by 0 bases, with 12 bases between. CDR3 length equals 16 residues. Germline CDR1 is KGHSH and CDR2 is LQKENI. The CDR3: CASSPGTGYSNQPQHF. DNA of the CDR3: TGTGCCAGCTCACCGGGGACGGGATATAGCAATCAGCCCCAGCATTTT.

This clonotype has ten or more counts. The V and J genes are TRBV2 and TRBJ1-3; D ambiguous. The CDR3 length is 16 residues. Germline V lookup: CDR1 SNHLY, CDR2 FYNNEI. V was trimmed by 4 bases and J by 0 bases, leaving 13 bases between them. The CDR3: CASSVVLLLSGNTIYF. In nucleotides, the CDR3 is TGTGCCAGCAGTGTTGTGCTCCTCCTCTCTGGAAACACCATATATTTT.

V and J are TRBV29-1 and TRBJ2-3, with a possible D match to TRBD1 (6 bases). In germline, CDR1 is SQVTM, CDR2 ANQGSEA. Between the trimmed V and J ends, which lost 3 bases and 2 bases, there was a span of 9 bases. The CDR3 has 13 amino acids. The CDR3 DNA follows: TGCAGCGTTGAGGGACAAGTCACAGATACGCAGTATTTT. This translates into CSVEGQVTDTQYF.

The CDR3 spells CASSFGGQARPEQYF. CDR3 DNA: TGTGCCAGCAGCTTCGGGGGACAGGCGAGGCCCGAGCAGTACTTC. The V gene is TRBV5-6, the J gene TRBJ2-7; 8 bases are a match to TRBD1. V lost 2 bases, J lost 6 bases, and 10 bases stayed unmatched. The CDR3 contains 15 residues. Germline CDR1 reads SGHDT; CDR2 reads YYEEEE.

This clonotype was seen many times. V is TRBV20-1 and J is TRBJ2-1; the match to TRBD1 covers 8 bases. Germline-derived CDR1 and CDR2 are DFQATT and SNEGSKA (reference sequence). The CDR3 extends over 15 amino acids. V was pared by 5 bases and J by 3 bases, with 9 bases of the junction left unmatched. The CDR3 nucleotides are TGCAGTGCTGCCCGCCCGGGACAGGTCTACAATGAGCAGTTCTTC. Residues: CSAARPGQVYNEQFF.

This chain connects TRBV4-1 to TRBJ2-7; possible D gene TRBD1, 6 bases. V dropped 2 bases and J dropped 0 bases, with 17 bases sitting between them. Germline values: CDR1 MGHRA, CDR2 YSYEKL. The CDR3 has 17 amino acids. Here the CDR3 DNA reads TGCGCCAGCAGCCAACCATCCAGGGACACTTTCTCCTACGAGCAGTACTTC. Protein sequence: CASSQPSRDTFSYEQYF.

This clonotype has more than one count but fewer than ten. Its ends do not fully match the called genes, so a read error is possible. V usage is TRBV3-1 and J usage is TRBJ1-5; 8 positions match TRBD1. This CDR3 comprises 17 residues. Germline lookup yields CDR1 LGHDT and CDR2 YNNKEL (reference sequence). The CDR3 sequence is CASTDRGTPRSNRPQHF. The CDR3 nucleotides are TGTGCCAGCACCGACAGGGGAACCCCCCGAAGCAATCGGCCCCAGCATTTT.